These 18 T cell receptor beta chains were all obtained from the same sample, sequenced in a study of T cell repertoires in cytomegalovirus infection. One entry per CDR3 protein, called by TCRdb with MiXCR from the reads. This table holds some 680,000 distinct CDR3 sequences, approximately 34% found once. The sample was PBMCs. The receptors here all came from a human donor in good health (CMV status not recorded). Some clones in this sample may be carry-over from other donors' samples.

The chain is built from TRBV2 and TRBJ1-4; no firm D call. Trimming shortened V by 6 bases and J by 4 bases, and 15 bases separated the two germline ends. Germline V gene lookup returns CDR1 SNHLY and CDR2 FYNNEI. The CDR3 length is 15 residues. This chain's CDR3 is CASRDARVVNEKLFF. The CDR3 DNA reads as TGTGCCAGCAGAGACGCGCGCGTCGTTAATGAAAAACTGTTTTTT.

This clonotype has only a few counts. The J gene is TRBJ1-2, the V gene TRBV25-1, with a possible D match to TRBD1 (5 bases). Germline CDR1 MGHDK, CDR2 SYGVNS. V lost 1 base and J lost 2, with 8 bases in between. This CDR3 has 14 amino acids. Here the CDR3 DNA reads TGTGCCAGCAGTGAATTGACAGCCAACTATGGCTACACCTTC. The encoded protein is CASSELTANYGYTF.

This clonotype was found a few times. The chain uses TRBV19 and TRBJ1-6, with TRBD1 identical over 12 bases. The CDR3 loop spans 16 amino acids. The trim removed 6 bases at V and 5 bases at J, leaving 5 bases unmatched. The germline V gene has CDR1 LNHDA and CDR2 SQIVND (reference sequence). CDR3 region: CASRRDRGPDNSPLHF. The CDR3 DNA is TGTGCCAGTAGACGGGACAGGGGGCCCGATAATTCACCCCTCCACTTT.

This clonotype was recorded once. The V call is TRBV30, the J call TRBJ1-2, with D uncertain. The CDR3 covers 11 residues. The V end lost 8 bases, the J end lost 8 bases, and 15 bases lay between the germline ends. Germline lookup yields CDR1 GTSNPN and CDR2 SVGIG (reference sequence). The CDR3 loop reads CAAKTYSGYTF. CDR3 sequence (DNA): TGTGCCGCGAAGACTTACTCCGGCTACACCTTC.

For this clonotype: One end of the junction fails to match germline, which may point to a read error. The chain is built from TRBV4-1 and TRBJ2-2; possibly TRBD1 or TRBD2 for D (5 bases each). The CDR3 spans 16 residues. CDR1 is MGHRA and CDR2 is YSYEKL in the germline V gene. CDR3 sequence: CASSQEGRLNTGELFF. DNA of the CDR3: TGTGCCAGCAGCCAAGAGGGACGGTTAAACACCGGGGAGCTGTTTTTT.

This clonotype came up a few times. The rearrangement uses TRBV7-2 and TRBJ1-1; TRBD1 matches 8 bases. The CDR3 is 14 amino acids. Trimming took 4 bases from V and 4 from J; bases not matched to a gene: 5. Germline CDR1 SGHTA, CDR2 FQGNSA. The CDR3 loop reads CASSWTGRGTEAFF. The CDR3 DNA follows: TGTGCCAGCAGCTGGACAGGGAGAGGCACTGAAGCTTTCTTT.

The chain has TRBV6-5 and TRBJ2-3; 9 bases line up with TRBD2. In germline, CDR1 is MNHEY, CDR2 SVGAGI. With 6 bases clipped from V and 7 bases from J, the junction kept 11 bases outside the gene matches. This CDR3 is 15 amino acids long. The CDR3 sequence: CASRGLSGGENTQYF. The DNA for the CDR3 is TGTGCCAGCAGGGGGCTTAGCGGGGGTGAAAATACGCAGTATTTT.

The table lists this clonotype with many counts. CDR3 in DNA: TGTGCCAGCAGCTTACTTCCGGGAAAAAAGGGCCCCGGGGAGCTGTTTTTT. The encoded protein is CASSLLPGKKGPGELFF. This chain links TRBV7-9 with TRBJ2-2, with D possibly being TRBD2 (5 bases). With 2 bases removed from V and 6 bases from J, the gap between germline ends came to 19 bases. Per the germline V gene, CDR1 is SEHNR and CDR2 is FQNEAQ (reference sequence). The CDR3 length is 17 residues.

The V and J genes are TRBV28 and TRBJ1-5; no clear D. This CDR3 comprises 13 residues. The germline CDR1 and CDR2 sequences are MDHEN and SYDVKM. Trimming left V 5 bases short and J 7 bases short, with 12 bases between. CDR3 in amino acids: CASSRLGWQPQHF. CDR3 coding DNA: TGTGCCAGCAGTCGCCTAGGGTGGCAGCCCCAGCATTTT.

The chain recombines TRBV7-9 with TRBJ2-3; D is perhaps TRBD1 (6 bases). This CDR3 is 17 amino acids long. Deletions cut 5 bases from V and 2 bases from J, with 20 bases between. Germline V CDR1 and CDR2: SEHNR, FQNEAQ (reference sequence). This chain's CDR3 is CASSHPTGFYPTDTQYF. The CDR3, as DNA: TGTGCCAGCAGCCACCCGACAGGTTTCTACCCCACAGATACGCAGTATTTT.

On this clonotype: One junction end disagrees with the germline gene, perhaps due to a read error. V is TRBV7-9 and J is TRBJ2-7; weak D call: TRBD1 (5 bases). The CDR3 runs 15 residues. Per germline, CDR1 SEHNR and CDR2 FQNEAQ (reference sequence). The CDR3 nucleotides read TGTGCCAGAAGCTTATCAGGGATGGGCCCCTACGAGCAGTACTTC. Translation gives CARSLSGMGPYEQYF.

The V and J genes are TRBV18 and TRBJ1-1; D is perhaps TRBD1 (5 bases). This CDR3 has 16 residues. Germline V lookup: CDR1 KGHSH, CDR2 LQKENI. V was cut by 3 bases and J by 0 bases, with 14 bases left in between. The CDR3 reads CASSPVGSGMNTEAFF. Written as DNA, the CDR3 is TGTGCCAGCTCACCGGTAGGGTCAGGGATGAACACTGAAGCTTTCTTT.

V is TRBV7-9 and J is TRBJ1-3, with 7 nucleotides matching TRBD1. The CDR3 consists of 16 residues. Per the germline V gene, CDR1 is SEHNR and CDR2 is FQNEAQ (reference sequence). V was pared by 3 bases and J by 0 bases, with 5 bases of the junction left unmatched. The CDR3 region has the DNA TGTGCCAGCAGCTTCACAGGGGTCCTCTCTGGAAACACCATATATTTT. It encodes CASSFTGVLSGNTIYF.

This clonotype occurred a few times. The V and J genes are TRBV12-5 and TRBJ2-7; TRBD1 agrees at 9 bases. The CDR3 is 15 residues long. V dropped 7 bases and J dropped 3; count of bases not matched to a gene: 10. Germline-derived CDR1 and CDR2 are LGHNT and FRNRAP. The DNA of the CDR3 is TGTGCTAGTGCTGCCGATGGGACAGGGATCTACGAGCAGTACTTC. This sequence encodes CASAADGTGIYEQYF.

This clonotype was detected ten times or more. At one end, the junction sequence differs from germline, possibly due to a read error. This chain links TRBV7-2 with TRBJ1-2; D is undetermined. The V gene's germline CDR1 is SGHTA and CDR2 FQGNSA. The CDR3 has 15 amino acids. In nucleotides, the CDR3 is TGTGCCAGCAGCATAGCGGCAGGCCAGTCGGATGGCTACACCTTC. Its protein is CASSIAAGQSDGYTF.

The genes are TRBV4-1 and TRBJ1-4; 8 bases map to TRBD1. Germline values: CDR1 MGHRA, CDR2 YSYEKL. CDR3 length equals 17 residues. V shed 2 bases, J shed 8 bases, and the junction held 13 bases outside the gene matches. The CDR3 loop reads CASSQPTNQGAREKLFF. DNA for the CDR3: TGCGCCAGCAGCCAACCGACGAATCAGGGGGCTCGAGAAAAACTGTTTTTT.

CDR3 sequence: CASSSGDRGISGYTF. For the CDR3, the DNA is TGTGCCAGCAGCTCGGGGGACAGGGGTATAAGTGGCTACACCTTC. The V gene is TRBV9, the J gene TRBJ1-2; 10 bases agree with TRBD1. The CDR3 loop spans 15 amino acids. The germline V gene has CDR1 SGDLS and CDR2 YYNGEE. Losses at the gene ends were 4 bases for V and 7 bases for J; bases not matched to a gene: 10. The entire variable domain, with the rest obtained from reference TRBV9 and TRBJ1-2, is as follows: DSGVTQTPKHLITATGQRVTLRCSPRSGDLSVYWYQQSLDQGLQFLIQYYNGEERAKGNILERFSAQQFPDLHSELNLSSLELGDSALYFCASSSGDRGISGYTFGSGTRLTVV.

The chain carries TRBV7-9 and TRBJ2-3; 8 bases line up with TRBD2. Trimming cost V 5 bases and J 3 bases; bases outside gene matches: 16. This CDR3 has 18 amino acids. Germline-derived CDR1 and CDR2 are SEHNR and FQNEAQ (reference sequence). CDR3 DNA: TGTGCCAGCAGCCGAACAGCTAGAAGCGGGAGACGGACAGATACGCAGTATTTT. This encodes CASSRTARSGRRTDTQYF.